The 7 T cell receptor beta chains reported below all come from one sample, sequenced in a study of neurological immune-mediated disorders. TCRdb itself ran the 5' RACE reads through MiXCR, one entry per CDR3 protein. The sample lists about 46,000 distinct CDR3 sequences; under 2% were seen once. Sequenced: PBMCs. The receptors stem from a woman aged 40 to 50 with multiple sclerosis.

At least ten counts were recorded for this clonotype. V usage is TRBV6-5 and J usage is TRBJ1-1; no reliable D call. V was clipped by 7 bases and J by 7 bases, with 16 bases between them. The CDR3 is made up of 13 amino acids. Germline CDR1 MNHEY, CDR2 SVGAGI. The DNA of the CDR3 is TGTGCCAGCACCGTGCAAGGGAAATTTGAAGCTTTCTTT. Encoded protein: CASTVQGKFEAFF.

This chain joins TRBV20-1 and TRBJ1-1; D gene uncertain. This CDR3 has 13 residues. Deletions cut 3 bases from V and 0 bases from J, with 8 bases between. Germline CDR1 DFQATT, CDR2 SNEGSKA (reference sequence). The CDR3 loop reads CSASGIMNTEAFF. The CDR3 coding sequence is TGCAGTGCTAGTGGCATCATGAACACTGAAGCTTTCTTT.

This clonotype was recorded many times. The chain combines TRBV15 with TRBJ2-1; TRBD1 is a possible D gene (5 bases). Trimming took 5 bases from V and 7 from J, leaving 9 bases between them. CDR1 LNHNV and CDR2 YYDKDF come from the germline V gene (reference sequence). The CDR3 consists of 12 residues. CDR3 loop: CATSGQGNEQFF. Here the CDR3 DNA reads TGTGCCACCAGCGGCCAGGGTAATGAGCAGTTCTTC.

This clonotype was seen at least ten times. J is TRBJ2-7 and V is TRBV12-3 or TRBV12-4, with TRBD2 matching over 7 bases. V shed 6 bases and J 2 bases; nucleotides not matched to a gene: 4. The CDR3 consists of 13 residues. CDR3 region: CASSRDYAYEQYF. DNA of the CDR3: TGTGCCAGCAGCCGGGACTATGCCTACGAGCAGTACTTC.

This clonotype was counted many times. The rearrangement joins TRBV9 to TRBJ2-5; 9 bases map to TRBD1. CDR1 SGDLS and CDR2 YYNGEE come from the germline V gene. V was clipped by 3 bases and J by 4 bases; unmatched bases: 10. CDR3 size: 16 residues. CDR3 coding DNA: TGTGCCAGCAGCGGATTAACAGGGGGCTTGAGAGAGACCCAGTACTTC. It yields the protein CASSGLTGGLRETQYF.

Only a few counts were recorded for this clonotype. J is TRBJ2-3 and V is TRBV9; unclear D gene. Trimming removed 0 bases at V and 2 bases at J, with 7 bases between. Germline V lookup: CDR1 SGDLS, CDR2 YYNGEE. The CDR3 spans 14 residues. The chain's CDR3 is CASSVALNTDTQYF. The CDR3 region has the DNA TGTGCCAGCAGCGTAGCACTGAACACAGATACGCAGTATTTT.

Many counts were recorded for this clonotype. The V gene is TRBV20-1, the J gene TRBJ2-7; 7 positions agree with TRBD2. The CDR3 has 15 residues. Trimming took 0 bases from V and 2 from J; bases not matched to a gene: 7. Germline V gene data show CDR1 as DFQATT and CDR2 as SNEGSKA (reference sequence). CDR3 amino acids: CSARDLERGTYEQYF. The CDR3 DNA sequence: TGCAGTGCTAGAGATCTGGAGCGGGGAACCTACGAGCAGTACTTC.